One sample yielded the 27 T cell receptor beta chains listed below, sequenced in a study of regulatory dendritic cells for organ transplantation. The antigens of these receptors remain unknown. CFSE-labeled sorted T cells met regulatory or mature dendritic cells for 4 to 6 days. Method: immunoSEQ multiplex PCR; TCRdb's copy keeps in-frame clones and lacks some. The sample records roughly 8,500 clones, about 67% being singletons. The sample taken for sequencing was memory CD4+ T cells from blood cultured with dendritic cells. Subset defined: CD45RO+ memory T cells. These receptor sequences come from a human donor in good health.

This clone appeared a few times. The CDR3 is CASRRDRNSYEQYF. In DNA, the CDR3 is TGTGCCAGTAGGCGGGACAGGAACTCCTACGAGCAGTACTTC. The chain has TRBV6-5 and TRBJ2-7; 8 positions match TRBD1. The ends lost 9 bases at V and 0 bases at J; junction bases unmatched: 7. The CDR3 is 14 residues long. Germline CDR1 MNHEY, CDR2 SVGAGI.

This chain uses TRBV7-9 with TRBJ2-5; 8 nucleotides line up with TRBD1. The CDR3 extends over 15 amino acids. Per germline, CDR1 SEHNR and CDR2 FQNEAQ (reference sequence). With V trimmed by 2 bases and J by 3 bases, 5 bases remained unmatched. The DNA for the CDR3 is TGTGCCAGCAGCTTATTGGGACAGGAGAAAGAGACCCAGTACTTC. It is translated as CASSLLGQEKETQYF.

The rearrangement uses TRBV5-1 and TRBJ1-1; D gene unclear. CDR3 length: 11 amino acids. Germline CDR1 reads SGHRS; CDR2 reads YFSETQ. V was clipped by 4 bases and J by 1 base, with 2 bases between them. The CDR3 spells CASSRNTEAFF. In DNA form, the CDR3 reads TGCGCCAGCAGCCGGAACACTGAAGCTTTCTTT. The full variable domain, with the rest looked up from reference TRBV5-1 and TRBJ1-1, is KAGVTQTPRYLIKTRGQQVTLSCSPISGHRSVSWYQQTPGQGLQFLFEYFSETQRNKGNFPGRFSGRQFSNSRSEMNVSTLELGDSALYLCASSRNTEAFFGQGTRLTVV.

This clone was seen only a few times. The V and J genes are TRBV11-3 and TRBJ1-2, with 8 bases lining up with TRBD1. The CDR3 is 13 amino acids. J was trimmed by 6 bases and V by 5 bases; bases with no gene match: 5. Germline V CDR1 and CDR2: SGHNT, YENEEA. The CDR3: CASSPTGAHGYTF. CDR3 DNA: TGTGCCAGCAGCCCGACAGGGGCACATGGCTACACCTTC.

The chain links TRBV10-3 to TRBJ1-5, with 8 bases matching TRBD1. CDR1 is ENHRY, CDR2 SYGVKD, per germline. J lost 5 bases, V lost 10 bases, and 7 bases had no gene match. This CDR3 contains 13 residues. The CDR3 nucleotides read TGTGCCACCTCGACAGGGGATGATCAGCCCCAGCATTTT. Translating gives CATSTGDDQPQHF.

The chain recombines TRBV6-1 with TRBJ1-1; a weak D match, TRBD1 (6 bases). With 6 bases removed from V and 3 bases from J, the gap between germline ends came to 8 bases. This CDR3 has 12 amino acids. Germline V lookup: CDR1 MNHNS, CDR2 SASEGT. Here the CDR3 reads CASSRGHTEAFF. As DNA, the CDR3 is TGTGCCAGCAGCAGGGGTCACACTGAAGCTTTCTTT.

This clone was picked up a small number of times. The chain recombines TRBV7-9 with TRBJ1-4, with TRBD1 identical over 7 bases. This CDR3 is built from 14 residues. J gave up 5 bases and V 6 bases, and 6 bases lay outside the gene matches. Germline CDR1 is SEHNR and CDR2 is FQNEAQ (reference sequence). CDR3 in amino acids: CASRMTGTNEKLFF. The CDR3 DNA sequence: TGTGCCAGCAGGATGACAGGGACAAATGAAAAACTGTTTTTT.

A word on this clone: Other DNA sequences in this specimen translate into the identical CDR3. The chain uses TRBV11-2 and TRBJ1-4; no clear D gene. The length of the CDR3 is 16 residues. V was clipped by 2 bases and J by 8 bases, with 18 bases between them. The germline CDR1 and CDR2 sequences are SGHAT and FQNNGV. CDR3: CASSLFDDPRLEKLFF. In DNA, the CDR3 is TGTGCCAGCAGCTTATTTGACGACCCGCGGTTGGAAAAACTGTTTTTT.

This rearrangement joins TRBV15 to TRBJ1-5; D is perhaps TRBD1 (5 bases). Germline V CDR1 and CDR2: LNHNV, YYDKDF (reference sequence). This CDR3 contains 15 residues. Trimming took 0 bases from V and 3 from J, leaving 9 bases between them. The CDR3 here is CATSRDKGYNQPQHF. The CDR3 DNA reads as TGTGCCACCAGCAGAGATAAGGGGTACAATCAGCCCCAGCATTTT.

The chain joins TRBV7-9 to TRBJ2-7, with TRBD1 matching over 10 bases. The V gene's germline CDR1 is SEHNR and CDR2 FQNEAQ (reference sequence). The V segment lost 5 bases and the J segment 5 bases; nucleotides outside the gene matches: 9. The length of the CDR3 is 15 residues. The chain's CDR3 is CASSPRRQGADEQYF. The CDR3 coding sequence is TGTGCCAGCAGCCCCCGCCGACAGGGGGCTGACGAGCAGTACTTC.

V is TRBV11-2 and J is TRBJ1-1; possible D gene TRBD1, 5 bases. V lost 4 bases, J lost 1 base, and 7 bases lay in between. The germline V gene has CDR1 SGHAT and CDR2 FQNNGV. CDR3 size: 13 residues. In DNA, the CDR3 is TGTGCCAGCAGCTCCGACAGGAACACTGAAGCTTTCTTT. Residues: CASSSDRNTEAFF.

J is TRBJ2-5 and V is TRBV4-1, with 11 bases lining up with TRBD2. CDR3 length equals 17 residues. Unmatched junction bases numbered 14, after V lost 2 bases and J lost 9 bases. Germline lookup yields CDR1 MGHRA and CDR2 YSYEKL. CDR3 residues: CASSQFGVAGGGTAQYF. The CDR3 coding sequence is TGCGCCAGCAGCCAATTCGGAGTAGCGGGGGGGGGAACGGCCCAGTACTTC.

The chain carries TRBV6-5 and TRBJ2-3; D gene unclear. This CDR3 region has 11 residues. Germline assignment: CDR1 MNHEY and CDR2 SVGAGI. V was shortened by 6 bases and J by 2 bases, with 3 bases between the two germline ends. The CDR3 DNA reads as TGTGCCAGCAGCCACACAGATACGCAGTATTTT. The encoded protein is CASSHTDTQYF.

J is TRBJ2-5 and V is TRBV13, with D hard to call. The germline V gene has CDR1 PRHDT and CDR2 FYEKMQ (reference sequence). V was pared by 1 base and J by 5 bases, with 11 bases between. There are 14 residues in the CDR3. The CDR3 spells CASSLARVGETQYF. The CDR3 DNA is TGTGCCAGCAGCTTAGCCCGGGTCGGGGAGACCCAGTACTTC. The full variable domain, rest sourced from reference TRBV13 and TRBJ2-5, is AAGVIQSPRHLIKEKRETATLKCYPIPRHDTVYWYQQGPGQDPQFLISFYEKMQSDKGSIPDRFSAQQFSDYHSELNMSSLELGDSALYFCASSLARVGETQYFGPGTRLLVL.

This chain uses TRBV4-1 with TRBJ1-1, with 8 nucleotides matching TRBD1. There are 15 residues in the CDR3. CDR1 and CDR2 from the germline V gene are MGHRA and YSYEKL. With V trimmed by 3 bases and J by 1 base, 4 bases remained unmatched. DNA for the CDR3: TGCGCCAGCAGCCATGGACAGGGTAGGAACACTGAAGCTTTCTTT. This gives the protein CASSHGQGRNTEAFF.

The chain uses TRBV28 and TRBJ1-4; D perhaps matches TRBD1 (5 bases). The CDR3 has 15 amino acids. CDR1 and CDR2 (germline): MDHEN, SYDVKM. The V end was cut by 3 bases, the J end by 4 bases, with 12 bases between. CDR3 nucleotides: TGTGCCAGCAGTTTGATGCAGGGTAATAATGAAAAACTGTTTTTT. This sequence encodes CASSLMQGNNEKLFF.

This clone was detected a few times. The chain is built from TRBV4-2 and TRBJ2-2; the D gene is possibly TRBD1 (7 bases). V lost 1 base and J lost 5, with 17 bases in between. Per germline, CDR1 LGHNA and CDR2 YNFKEQ. This CDR3 contains 17 residues. In nucleotides, the CDR3 is TGTGCCAGCAGCCAAGGGTTTTTCGGGGGACAGACCGGGGAGCTGTTTTTT. Protein sequence: CASSQGFFGGQTGELFF.

This chain joins TRBV19 and TRBJ2-3, with D perhaps TRBD2 (5 bases). The V and J ends lost 3 bases and 6 bases respectively, with 10 bases between them. CDR3 length: 13 residues. The germline V gene encodes CDR1 LNHDA and CDR2 SQIVND (reference sequence). DNA of the CDR3: TGTGCCAGTAGTATGAGGGCCCGGGATACGCAGTATTTT. It yields the protein CASSMRARDTQYF.

This clone was counted a single time. The CDR3 DNA sequence: TGCGCCAGCAGTCGACAGGGTTACACAGATACGCAGTATTTT. The encoded protein is CASSRQGYTDTQYF. The chain uses TRBV5-1 and TRBJ2-3, with 7 bases that match TRBD1. V shed 5 bases, J shed 2 bases, and the junction held 5 bases outside the gene matches. This CDR3 is built from 14 residues. Germline V gene lookup returns CDR1 SGHRS and CDR2 YFSETQ.

The table lists this clone with a few counts. J is TRBJ2-1 and V is TRBV11-3, with 8 bases aligning to TRBD2. The CDR3 covers 15 residues. Germline loops: CDR1 SGHNT, CDR2 YENEEA. The V and J ends lost 8 bases and 7 bases, in that order; junction bases with no gene match: 13. This CDR3 reads CASGLRGGLENEQFF. CDR3 nucleotide sequence: TGTGCCAGCGGACTTCGGGGGGGCCTTGAGAATGAGCAGTTCTTC. Supplemented by reference TRBV11-3 and TRBJ2-1, the full variable domain reads EAGVVQSPRYKIIEKKQPVAFWCNPISGHNTLYWYLQNLGQGPELLIRYENEEAVDDSQLPKDRFSAERLKGVDSTLKIQPAELGDSAVYLCASGLRGGLENEQFFGPGTRLTVL.

This clone was seen only a few times. This sequence joins TRBV4-3 and TRBJ2-5, with 14 bases identical to TRBD2. This CDR3 region has 20 residues. From germline, CDR1 is LGHNA and CDR2 YSLEER. V gave up 0 bases and J gave up 1 base; unmatched junction bases: 10. The DNA of the CDR3 is TGCGCCAGCAGCCAAGATCAAAGAGGGACTAGCGGGGGATTCCAAGAGACCCAGTACTTC. Its translation: CASSQDQRGTSGGFQETQYF.

In DNA form, the CDR3 reads TGTGCCAGCAGCCCCCTCGACAGGGGAGTTACCGGGGAGCTGTTTTTT. The encoded protein is CASSPLDRGVTGELFF. The chain employs TRBV11-2 and TRBJ2-2; 8 bases are shared with TRBD1. V dropped 5 bases and J dropped 5; count of bases not matched to a gene: 10. The CDR3 consists of 16 residues. The germline V gene encodes CDR1 SGHAT and CDR2 FQNNGV. Together with reference TRBV11-2 and TRBJ2-2, the CDR3 gives the full variable domain: EAGVAQSPRYKIIEKRQSVAFWCNPISGHATLYWYQQILGQGPKLLIQFQNNGVVDDSQLPKDRFSAERLKGVDSTLKIQPAKLEDSAVYLCASSPLDRGVTGELFFGEGSRLTVL.

The rearrangement links TRBV2 to TRBJ2-1; TRBD2 matches 15 bases. J was trimmed by 8 bases and V by 8 bases; bases with no gene match: 19. The CDR3 is made up of 19 amino acids. CDR1 and CDR2 from the germline V gene are SNHLY and FYNNEI. This CDR3 reads CASSLSGGLAGGPQDEQFF. The CDR3 DNA is TGTGCCAGCTCCCTCTCCGGAGGACTAGCGGGGGGGCCTCAGGATGAGCAGTTCTTC. The whole variable domain, filled in from reference TRBV2 and TRBJ2-1, reads EPEVTQTPSHQVTQMGQEVILRCVPISNHLYFYWYRQILGQKVEFLVSFYNNEISEKSEIFDDQFSVERPDGSNFTLKIRSTKLEDSAMYFCASSLSGGLAGGPQDEQFFGPGTRLTVL.

V and J are TRBV5-4 and TRBJ1-1; 8 bases line up with TRBD1. Germline CDR1 SGHNT, CDR2 YYREEE (reference sequence). The trim removed 4 bases at V and 8 bases at J, leaving 7 bases unmatched. The CDR3 is 13 residues long. The CDR3 is CASSKTGAAEAFF. DNA of the CDR3: TGTGCCAGCAGCAAGACAGGGGCTGCGGAAGCTTTCTTT.

This chain joins TRBV7-2 and TRBJ2-5, with D hard to call. The CDR3 covers 14 residues. In germline, CDR1 is SGHTA, CDR2 FQGNSA. V lost 2 bases and J lost 1, with 8 bases in between. The CDR3 spells CASSLMASQETQYF. The CDR3 DNA is TGTGCCAGCAGCTTAATGGCCAGCCAAGAGACCCAGTACTTC.

The chain combines TRBV6-1 with TRBJ2-7, with 10 bases matching TRBD1. This CDR3 has 15 residues. Trimming took 5 bases from V and 0 from J; bases not matched to a gene: 4. Germline values: CDR1 MNHNS, CDR2 SASEGT. The CDR3 nucleotides are TGTGCCAGCAGTTTGGACAGGGGGGCCTCCTACGAGCAGTACTTC. Translating it yields CASSLDRGASYEQYF.

This chain's CDR3 is CASSEGLAGVTREQFF. In DNA, the CDR3 is TGTGCCAGCAGCGAGGGACTAGCGGGGGTCACACGCGAGCAGTTCTTC. The chain uses TRBV5-6 and TRBJ2-1; 14 bases agree with TRBD2. The CDR3 has 16 residues. V shed 4 bases, J shed 10 bases, and the junction held 10 bases outside the gene matches. The germline CDR1 and CDR2 sequences are SGHDT and YYEEEE.